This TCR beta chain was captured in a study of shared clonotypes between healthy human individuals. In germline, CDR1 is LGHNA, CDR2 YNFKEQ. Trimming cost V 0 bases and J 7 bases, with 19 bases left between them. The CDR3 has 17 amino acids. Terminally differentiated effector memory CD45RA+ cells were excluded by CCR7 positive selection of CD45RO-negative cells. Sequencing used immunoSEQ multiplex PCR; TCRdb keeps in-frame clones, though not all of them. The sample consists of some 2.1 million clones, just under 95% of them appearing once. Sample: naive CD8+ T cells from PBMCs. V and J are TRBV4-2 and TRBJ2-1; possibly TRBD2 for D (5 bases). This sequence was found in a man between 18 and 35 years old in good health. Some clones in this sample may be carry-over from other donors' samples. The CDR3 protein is CASSQDPTLTGSNEQFF. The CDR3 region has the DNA TGTGCCAGCAGCCAAGACCCTACCTTGACGGGATCAAATGAGCAGTTCTTC.